This T cell receptor beta chain was documented in a study of OX40 agonist ivuxolimab in advanced cancers. Turning to the study itself: The mean age was about 57 years, ranging from about 20 to 79, with more than 70% of participants male. Whole-study results and caveats: In a subset of nonresponders, normalized T-cell clonal expansion was also low. In general, CD8+ T cells held more expanded clones than CD4+ did, on average.

Data came from immunoSEQ multiplex PCR; TCRdb stores just in-frame clones and leaves some out. The sample holds some 100,000 clones, about nine tenths seen once. The CDR3 spans 16 residues. Germline V CDR1 and CDR2: SGHTA, FQGNSA. The trim removed 4 bases at V and 7 bases at J, leaving 10 bases unmatched. This clone has just one count. Its antigen is currently unknown. Blood sampling was done at baseline, cycle 4 day 1, and cycle 7 day 1. This sequence originates from an adult with an advanced solid tumor such as melanoma, head and neck, liver or kidney cancer. Specimen: CD4+ or CD8+ T cells sorted from blood, collected in a trial of the OX40 agonist ivuxolimab. V usage is TRBV7-2 and J usage is TRBJ2-1; 10 bases line up with TRBD2. Here the CDR3 DNA reads TGTGCCAGCAGCTCGTTAGCGGGAGGACCTAAGAATGAGCAGTTCTTC. It yields the protein CASSSLAGGPKNEQFF.